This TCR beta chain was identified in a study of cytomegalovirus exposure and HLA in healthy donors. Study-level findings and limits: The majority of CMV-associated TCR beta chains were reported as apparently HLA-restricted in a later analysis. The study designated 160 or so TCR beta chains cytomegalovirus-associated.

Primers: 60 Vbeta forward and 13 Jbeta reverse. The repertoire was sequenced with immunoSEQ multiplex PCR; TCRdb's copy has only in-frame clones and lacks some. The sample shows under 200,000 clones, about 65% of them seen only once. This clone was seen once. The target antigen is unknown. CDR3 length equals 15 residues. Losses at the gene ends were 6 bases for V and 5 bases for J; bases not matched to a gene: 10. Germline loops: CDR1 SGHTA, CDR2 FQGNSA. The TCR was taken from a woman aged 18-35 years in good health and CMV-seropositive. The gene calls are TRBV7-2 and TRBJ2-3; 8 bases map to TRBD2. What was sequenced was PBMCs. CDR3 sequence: CASRTLSGVRDTQYF. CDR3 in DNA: TGTGCCAGCAGGACCCTTAGCGGGGTGCGAGATACGCAGTATTTT.